This TCR beta chain was identified in a study of beta chain features in type 1 diabetes. General study findings and limits: In every one of the four CD4+ subsets, TCRB CDR3s were moderately but significantly shorter in Type 1 diabetes patients. Sequencing of cDNA might inflate the share of cells that strongly express TCR. A greater similarity of naive, central memory and Treg TCRB repertoires was seen among patients than among healthy donors.

There are 13 residues in the CDR3. V was pared by 4 bases and J by 1 base, with 8 bases between. Per the germline V gene, CDR1 is SGDLS and CDR2 is YYNGEE. Isolated RNA was reverse transcribed in full, so expressed TCRB transcripts were sequenced. It was found that naive, central memory and regulatory T cell samples averaged about 3.5 million reads. Clones were sequenced by immunoSEQ multiplex PCR, and TCRdb holds only the in-frame ones, with some missing. The table lists about 620,000 clones, 15% to 18% of them singletons. There are a few counts of this clone. The antigen remains unidentified. The origin of this receptor is a young man in good health. The sample taken for sequencing was naive CD4+ T cells from blood. The chain carries TRBV9 and TRBJ1-1; D call uncertain. The CDR3 loop is CASSRSGNTEAFF. The CDR3 DNA is TGTGCCAGCAGCCGCAGTGGGAACACTGAAGCTTTCTTT.